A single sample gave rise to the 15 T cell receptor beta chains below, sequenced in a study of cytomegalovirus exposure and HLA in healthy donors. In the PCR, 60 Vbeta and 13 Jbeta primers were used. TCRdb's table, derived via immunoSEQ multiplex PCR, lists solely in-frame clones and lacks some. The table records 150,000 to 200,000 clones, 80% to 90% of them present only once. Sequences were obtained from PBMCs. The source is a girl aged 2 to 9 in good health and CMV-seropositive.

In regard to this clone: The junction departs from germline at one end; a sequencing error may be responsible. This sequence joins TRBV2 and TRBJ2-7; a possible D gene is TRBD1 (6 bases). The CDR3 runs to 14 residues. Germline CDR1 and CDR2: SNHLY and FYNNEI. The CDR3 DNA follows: TGTGCCACACAACCGGGACACGGCTCCTACGAGCAGCACTTC. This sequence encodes CATQPGHGSYEQHF.

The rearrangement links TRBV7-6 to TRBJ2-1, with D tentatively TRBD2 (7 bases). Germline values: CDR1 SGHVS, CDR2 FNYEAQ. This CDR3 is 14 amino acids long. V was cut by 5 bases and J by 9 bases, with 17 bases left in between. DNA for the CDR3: TGTGCCAGCAGCCCGAGAGGGGGGGGGAGTGAGCAGTTCTTC. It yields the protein CASSPRGGGSEQFF.

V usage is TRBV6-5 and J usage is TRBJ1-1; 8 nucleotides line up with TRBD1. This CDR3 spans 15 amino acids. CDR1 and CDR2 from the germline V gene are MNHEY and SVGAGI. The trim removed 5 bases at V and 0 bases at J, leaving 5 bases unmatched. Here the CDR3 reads CASSRPTGVNTEAFF. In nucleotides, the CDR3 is TGTGCCAGCAGTCGACCGACAGGGGTGAACACTGAAGCTTTCTTT.

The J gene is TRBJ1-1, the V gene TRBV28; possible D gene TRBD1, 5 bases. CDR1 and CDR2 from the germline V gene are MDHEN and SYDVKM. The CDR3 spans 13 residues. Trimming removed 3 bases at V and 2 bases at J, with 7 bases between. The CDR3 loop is CASSLRDNTEAFF. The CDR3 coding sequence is TGTGCCAGCAGTTTGCGGGACAACACTGAAGCTTTCTTT.

The CDR3 coding sequence is TGTGCCAGCAGTCCCCACGGGCGGGAGACCCACGAGCAGTACTTC. As protein: CASSPHGRETHEQYF. This rearrangement joins TRBV27 to TRBJ2-7, with TRBD2 identical over 7 bases. CDR1 and CDR2 (germline): MNHEY, SMNVEV (reference sequence). J was trimmed by 5 bases and V by 5 bases; bases with no gene match: 12. The CDR3 consists of 15 residues.

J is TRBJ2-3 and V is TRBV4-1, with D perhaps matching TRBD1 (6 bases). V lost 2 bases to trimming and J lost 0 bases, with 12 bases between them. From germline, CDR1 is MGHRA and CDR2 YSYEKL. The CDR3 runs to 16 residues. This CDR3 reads CASSQPGQSSTDTQYF. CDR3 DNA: TGCGCCAGCAGCCAACCCGGACAGTCAAGCACAGATACGCAGTATTTT.

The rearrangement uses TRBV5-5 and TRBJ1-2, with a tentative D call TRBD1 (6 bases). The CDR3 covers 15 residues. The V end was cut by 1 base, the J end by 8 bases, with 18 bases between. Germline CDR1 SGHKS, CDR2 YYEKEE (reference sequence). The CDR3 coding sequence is TGTGCCAGCAGCTTGTTGGCGTCGGGGGGGGCCGGCTACACCTTC. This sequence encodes CASSLLASGGAGYTF.

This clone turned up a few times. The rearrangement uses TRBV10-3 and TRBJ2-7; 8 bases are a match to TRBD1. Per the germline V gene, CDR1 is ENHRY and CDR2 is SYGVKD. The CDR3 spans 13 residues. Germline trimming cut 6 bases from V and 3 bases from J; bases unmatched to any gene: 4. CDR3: CAISQDRGYEQYF. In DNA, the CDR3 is TGTGCCATCAGCCAAGACAGGGGCTACGAGCAGTACTTC.

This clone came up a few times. The CDR3 sequence: CASSESGLADHNEQFF. The CDR3 DNA reads TGCGCCAGCAGTGAGTCGGGACTAGCTGACCACAATGAGCAGTTCTTC. The chain couples TRBV10-1 to TRBJ2-1; TRBD2 agrees at 9 bases. The CDR3 has 16 amino acids. V was pared by 0 bases and J by 5 bases, with 5 bases of the junction left unmatched. In germline, CDR1 is WNHNN, CDR2 SYGVQD (reference sequence).

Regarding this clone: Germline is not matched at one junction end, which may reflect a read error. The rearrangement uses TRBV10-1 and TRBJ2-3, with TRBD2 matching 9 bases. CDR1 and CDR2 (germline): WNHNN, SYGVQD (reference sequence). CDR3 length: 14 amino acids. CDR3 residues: CASSDSGRTDTRYF. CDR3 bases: TGCGCCAGCAGTGATAGCGGGAGAACAGATACGCGGTATTTT.

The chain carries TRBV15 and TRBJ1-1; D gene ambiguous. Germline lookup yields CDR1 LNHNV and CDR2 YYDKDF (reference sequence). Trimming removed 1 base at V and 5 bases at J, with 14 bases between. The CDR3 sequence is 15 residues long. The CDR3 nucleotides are TGTGCCACCAGCAGAGGCACCGGGGAGTGGACTGAAGCTTTCTTT. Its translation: CATSRGTGEWTEAFF.

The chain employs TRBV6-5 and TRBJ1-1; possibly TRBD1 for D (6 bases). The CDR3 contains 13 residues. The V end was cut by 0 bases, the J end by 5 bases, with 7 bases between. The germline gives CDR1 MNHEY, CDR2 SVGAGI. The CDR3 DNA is TGTGCCAGCAGTTACTCAGGGGGTACTGAAGCTTTCTTT. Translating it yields CASSYSGGTEAFF.

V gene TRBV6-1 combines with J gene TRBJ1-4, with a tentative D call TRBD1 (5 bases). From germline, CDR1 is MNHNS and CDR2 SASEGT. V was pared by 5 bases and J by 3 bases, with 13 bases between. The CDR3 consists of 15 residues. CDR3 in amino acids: CASSKRQLPNEKLFF. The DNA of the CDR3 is TGTGCCAGCAGTAAGCGACAGCTACCTAATGAAAAACTGTTTTTT.

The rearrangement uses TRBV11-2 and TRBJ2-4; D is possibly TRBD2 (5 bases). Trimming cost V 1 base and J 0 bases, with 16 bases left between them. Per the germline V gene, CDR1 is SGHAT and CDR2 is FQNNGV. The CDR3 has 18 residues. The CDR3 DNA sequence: TGTGCCAGCAGCTTAGGATTACGTCTAGCTGGAGCCAAAAACATTCAGTACTTC. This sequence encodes CASSLGLRLAGAKNIQYF.

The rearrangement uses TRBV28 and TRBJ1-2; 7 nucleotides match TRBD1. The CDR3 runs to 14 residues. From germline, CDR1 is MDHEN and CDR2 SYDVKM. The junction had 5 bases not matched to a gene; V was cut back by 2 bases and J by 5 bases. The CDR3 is CASSLRQTGYGYTF. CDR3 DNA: TGTGCCAGCAGTTTACGACAGACAGGGTATGGCTACACCTTC.